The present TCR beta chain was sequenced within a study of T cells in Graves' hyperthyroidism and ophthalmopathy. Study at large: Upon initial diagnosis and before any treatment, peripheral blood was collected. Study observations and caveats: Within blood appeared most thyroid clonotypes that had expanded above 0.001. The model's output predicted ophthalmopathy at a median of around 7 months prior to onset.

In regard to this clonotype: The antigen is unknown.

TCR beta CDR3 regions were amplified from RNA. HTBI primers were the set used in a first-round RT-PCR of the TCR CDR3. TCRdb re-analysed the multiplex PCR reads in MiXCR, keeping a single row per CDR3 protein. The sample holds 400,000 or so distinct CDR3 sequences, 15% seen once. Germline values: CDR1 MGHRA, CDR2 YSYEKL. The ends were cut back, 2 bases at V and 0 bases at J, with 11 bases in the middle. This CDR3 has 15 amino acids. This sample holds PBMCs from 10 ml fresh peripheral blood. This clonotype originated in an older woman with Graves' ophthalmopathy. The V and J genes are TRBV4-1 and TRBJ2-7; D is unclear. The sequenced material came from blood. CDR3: CASSQLAPSSYEQYF. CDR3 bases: TGCGCCAGCAGCCAATTAGCTCCCAGCTCCTACGAGCAGTACTTC.